The 22 T cell receptor beta chains presented below share a single source sample, sequenced in a study of OX40 agonist ivuxolimab in advanced cancers. The table came from immunoSEQ multiplex PCR; TCRdb's copy has only in-frame clones and leaves some out. The sample holds approximately 65,000 clones, 86% seen once. The material was CD4+ or CD8+ T cells sorted from blood, obtained in a trial of the OX40 agonist ivuxolimab. The source is an adult with an advanced solid tumor such as melanoma, head and neck, liver or kidney cancer.

The DNA of the CDR3 is TGTGCCAGCAGCGCGGGACAGGGGACCGGGGAGCTGTTTTTT. Amino acids: CASSAGQGTGELFF. This chain links TRBV9 with TRBJ2-2; 10 bases fit TRBD1. Per the germline V gene, CDR1 is SGDLS and CDR2 is YYNGEE. CDR3 length equals 14 residues. The V and J ends lost 3 bases and 5 bases, in that order; junction bases with no gene match: 1.

This clone was observed once. The V gene is TRBV27, the J gene TRBJ1-2; D may be TRBD1 (6 bases). Trimming removed 4 bases at V and 1 base at J, with 7 bases between. The CDR3 runs to 13 residues. Germline CDR1 reads MNHEY; CDR2 reads SMNVEV (reference sequence). This chain's CDR3 is CASSSDSNYGYTF. For the CDR3, the DNA is TGTGCCAGCAGTTCGGACAGTAACTATGGCTACACCTTC.

This clone came up once. V and J are TRBV4-3 and TRBJ2-1; a possible D gene is TRBD2 (6 bases). This CDR3 region has 17 residues. Germline V gene lookup returns CDR1 LGHNA and CDR2 YSLEER. V lost 0 bases and J 0 bases, leaving 12 bases between the germline ends. CDR3: CASSQDGAGSSYNEQFF. DNA for the CDR3: TGCGCCAGCAGCCAAGATGGTGCCGGGAGCTCCTACAATGAGCAGTTCTTC.

The rearrangement uses TRBV5-1 and TRBJ2-7; 14 nucleotides agree with TRBD2. CDR3 size: 20 residues. V was clipped by 4 bases and J by 3 bases; unmatched bases: 18. CDR1 is SGHRS, CDR2 YFSETQ, per germline. For the CDR3, the DNA is TGCGCCAGCAGCCCGCGGACCGCCTCGGGACTAGCGGGAGTGTTCTACGAGCAGTACTTC. As protein: CASSPRTASGLAGVFYEQYF. Looking up the rest from reference TRBV5-1 and TRBJ2-7 gives the full variable domain: KAGVTQTPRYLIKTRGQQVTLSCSPISGHRSVSWYQQTPGQGLQFLFEYFSETQRNKGNFPGRFSGRQFSNSRSEMNVSTLELGDSALYLCASSPRTASGLAGVFYEQYFGPGTRLTVT.

The V gene is TRBV7-2, the J gene TRBJ2-7, with D possibly matching TRBD2 (5 bases). The CDR3 runs to 13 residues. The germline V gene encodes CDR1 SGHTA and CDR2 FQGNSA. Trimming took 1 base from V and 3 from J, leaving 7 bases between them. This CDR3 reads CASSLGGFYEQYF. The CDR3 nucleotides are TGTGCCAGCAGCTTAGGAGGGTTCTACGAGCAGTACTTC. Drawing the rest from reference TRBV7-2 and TRBJ2-7, the complete variable domain is GAGVSQSPSNKVTEKGKDVELRCDPISGHTALYWYRQSLGQGLEFLIYFQGNSAPDKSGLPSDRFSAERTGGSVSTLTIQRTQQEDSAVYLCASSLGGFYEQYFGPGTRLTVT.

V gene TRBV10-3 combines with J gene TRBJ1-2, with TRBD1 matching over 11 bases. Germline V lookup: CDR1 ENHRY, CDR2 SYGVKD. Germline trimming cut 4 bases from V and 8 bases from J; bases unmatched to any gene: 6. This CDR3 is 14 amino acids long. CDR3 region: CAISGTGGGGGYTF. In DNA form, the CDR3 reads TGTGCCATCAGTGGGACAGGGGGCGGCGGGGGCTACACCTTC.

The chain couples TRBV10-2 to TRBJ2-3, with D possibly TRBD2 on 5 matching bases. V lost 0 bases and J lost 4, with 11 bases in between. In germline, CDR1 is WSHSY, CDR2 SAAADI. The CDR3 length is 15 residues. The CDR3 DNA follows: TGCGCCAGCAGTGAGTCGACGGAGAGGGCAGATACGCAGTATTTT. It is translated as CASSESTERADTQYF.

CDR3 DNA: TGTGCCAGCAGCTTAGTGCGGGACCGCTCTGGAAACACCATATATTTT. As protein: CASSLVRDRSGNTIYF. The chain carries TRBV7-2 and TRBJ1-3, with D tentatively TRBD1 (5 bases). CDR3 size: 16 residues. V gave up 1 base and J gave up 0 bases, with 10 bases separating them. Germline-derived CDR1 and CDR2 are SGHTA and FQGNSA.

The chain combines TRBV9 with TRBJ2-5; 13 positions agree with TRBD2. CDR3 length: 20 residues. Germline V gene sequence: CDR1 SGDLS, CDR2 YYNGEE. V lost 0 bases to trimming and J lost 0 bases; unmatched junction nucleotides: 11. Here the CDR3 reads CASSVAPTSGRAGYQETQYF. CDR3 DNA sequence: TGTGCCAGCAGCGTAGCGCCTACTAGCGGGAGGGCAGGGTACCAAGAGACCCAGTACTTC.

CDR3 loop: CASSFGLSTDTQYF. DNA for the CDR3: TGTGCCAGCAGCTTCGGTCTAAGCACAGATACGCAGTATTTT. The rearrangement joins TRBV7-2 to TRBJ2-3; D call uncertain. V lost 3 bases and J 0 bases, leaving 7 bases between the germline ends. Germline lookup yields CDR1 SGHTA and CDR2 FQGNSA. The CDR3 runs to 14 residues.

The chain joins TRBV20-1 to TRBJ2-2; the D is unclear. Germline V gives CDR1 DFQATT, CDR2 SNEGSKA (reference sequence). The CDR3 extends over 9 amino acids. V dropped 5 bases and J dropped 8 bases, with 3 bases sitting between them. The DNA for the CDR3 is TGCAGTGCTTCTGGGGAGCTGTTTTTT. This codes for CSASGELFF.

This rearrangement joins TRBV2 to TRBJ2-7, with TRBD1 identical over 9 bases. The CDR3 extends over 15 amino acids. Germline CDR1 and CDR2: SNHLY and FYNNEI. V was pared by 1 base and J by 7 bases, with 8 bases of the junction left unmatched. CDR3 in amino acids: CASSEEEAGQGEQYF. For the CDR3, the DNA is TGTGCCAGCAGTGAAGAAGAAGCGGGACAGGGAGAGCAGTACTTC.

The chain combines TRBV5-1 with TRBJ2-7; 7 nucleotides agree with TRBD2. This CDR3 has 14 residues. Trimming removed 5 bases from V and 5 bases from J; junction bases left unmatched: 10. Germline V gene lookup returns CDR1 SGHRS and CDR2 YFSETQ. CDR3 nucleotide sequence: TGCGCCAGCAGTTCCCGACTAGCTAGCGACGAGCAGTACTTC. It yields the protein CASSSRLASDEQYF.

The V gene is TRBV19, the J gene TRBJ2-6; 7 nucleotides agree with TRBD1. The V segment lost 6 bases and the J segment 0 bases; nucleotides outside the gene matches: 2. The CDR3 length is 15 residues. Germline CDR1 reads LNHDA; CDR2 reads SQIVND (reference sequence). The CDR3: CASRDRLSGANVLTF. CDR3 nucleotides: TGTGCCAGTAGGGACAGGCTCTCTGGGGCCAACGTCCTGACTTTC.

The chain carries TRBV14 and TRBJ2-5; 7 nucleotides agree with TRBD2. V lost 0 bases to trimming and J lost 0 bases; unmatched junction nucleotides: 10. CDR1 and CDR2 (germline): SGHDN, FVKESK. The CDR3 consists of 18 residues. In nucleotides, the CDR3 is TGTGCCAGCAGCCAAGACACCCCCTGGGGGGGGGACCAAGAGACCCAGTACTTC. Translating gives CASSQDTPWGGDQETQYF.

The genes are TRBV7-2 and TRBJ2-7; D is tentatively TRBD1 or TRBD2 (5 bases each). The CDR3 is 15 residues long. Germline V gene sequence: CDR1 SGHTA, CDR2 FQGNSA. The V end was cut by 0 bases, the J end by 3 bases, with 12 bases between. In DNA, the CDR3 is TGTGCCAGCAGCTTAGCCGGGACGGTGAGCTACGAGCAGTACTTC. This gives the protein CASSLAGTVSYEQYF.

This sequence joins TRBV7-2 and TRBJ1-1; weak D call: TRBD1 (5 bases). The length of the CDR3 is 16 residues. Trimming took off 0 bases at V and 3 bases at J, with 14 bases between the two ends. Looked up from germline, CDR1 is SGHTA and CDR2 is FQGNSA. The CDR3 DNA reads as TGTGCCAGCAGCTTAGCTGCCAGGGCGGGGGACACTGAAGCTTTCTTT. This sequence encodes CASSLAARAGDTEAFF.

Relative to its sample, this clone is medium-sized. The chain has TRBV27 and TRBJ1-5, with 9 bases aligning to TRBD1. J lost 7 bases, V lost 5 bases, and 9 bases had no gene match. This CDR3 has 15 amino acids. Germline V gene sequence: CDR1 MNHEY, CDR2 SMNVEV (reference sequence). The CDR3 here is CASSPGTGPKQPQHF. CDR3 DNA sequence: TGTGCCAGCAGTCCCGGGACAGGGCCCAAGCAGCCCCAGCATTTT.

The V and J genes are TRBV5-6 and TRBJ1-1; D not certain. The length of the CDR3 is 14 residues. Germline values: CDR1 SGHDT, CDR2 YYEEEE. V was pared by 0 bases and J by 1 base, with 7 bases between. DNA for the CDR3: TGTGCCAGCAGCTTGGTGCTGGGGAACACTGAAGCTTTCTTT. Its translation: CASSLVLGNTEAFF.

This chain uses TRBV7-2 with TRBJ1-1; D is unresolved. Trimming removed 2 bases at V and 7 bases at J, with 11 bases between. This CDR3 is 13 amino acids long. Germline CDR1 and CDR2: SGHTA and FQGNSA. CDR3 nucleotides: TGTGCCAGCAGCTTACAGCCGGCTCGTGAAGCTTTCTTT. It yields the protein CASSLQPAREAFF.

J is TRBJ2-2 and V is TRBV7-2, with 8 bases fitting TRBD2. V lost 5 bases to trimming and J lost 1 base; unmatched junction nucleotides: 3. Per germline, CDR1 SGHTA and CDR2 FQGNSA. This CDR3 spans 15 amino acids. The CDR3 nucleotides are TGTGCCAGCAGCCGGACTAGCCTGAACACCGGGGAGCTGTTTTTT. Residues: CASSRTSLNTGELFF.

J is TRBJ2-7 and V is TRBV28, with 12 positions matching TRBD2. Germline CDR1 reads MDHEN; CDR2 reads SYDVKM. The CDR3 totals 16 residues. With V trimmed by 1 base and J by 6 bases, 7 bases remained unmatched. CDR3 amino acids: CASSLSLTSGSAEQYF. CDR3 DNA sequence: TGTGCCAGCAGTTTATCCCTGACTAGCGGGAGCGCCGAGCAGTACTTC. Using reference TRBV28 and TRBJ2-7 for the parts outside the CDR3, the full variable domain is DVKVTQSSRYLVKRTGEKVFLECVQDMDHENMFWYRQDPGLGLRLIYFSYDVKMKEKGDIPEGYSVSREKKERFSLILESASTNQTSMYLCASSLSLTSGSAEQYFGPGTRLTVT.